What follows is one TCR beta chain and its context. The data were taken from a study of OX40 agonist ivuxolimab in advanced cancers. Study-level background: At 0.01 to 10 mg/kg, ivuxolimab was administered intravenously to patients every 2 weeks.

V lost 5 bases to trimming and J lost 5 bases, with 15 bases between them. The length of the CDR3 is 15 residues. Germline V gives CDR1 SGHVS, CDR2 FQNEAQ. TCRdb keeps only in-frame clones here, not all; method: immunoSEQ multiplex PCR. Of 15,000 to 25,000 clones listed, approximately 71% were seen once; the top ten hold about an eighth. This TCR derives from an adult with an advanced solid tumor such as melanoma, head and neck, liver or kidney cancer. The specimen was CD4+ or CD8+ T cells sorted from blood, collected in a trial of the OX40 agonist ivuxolimab. This chain links TRBV7-8 with TRBJ2-2; D uncertain. The CDR3 DNA reads as TGTGCCAGCAGCAACGCCCGAACCTCTACCGGGGAGCTGTTTTTT. Its protein product is CASSNARTSTGELFF.